The source of this T cell receptor (beta chain) is a study of neurological immune-mediated disorders. V was shortened by 8 bases and J by 0 bases, with 20 bases between the two germline ends. Per the germline V gene, CDR1 is MDHEN and CDR2 is SYDVKM. CDR3 length: 17 amino acids. This clonotype was seen ten or more times. Its antigen is still unknown. With 10-nucleotide random UMIs, 5'RACE was used to make the cDNA. From 15-18 subjects, each sequencing run yielded over 160 million TCR-beta sequences. From the 5' RACE reads, TCRdb called clonotypes with MiXCR, one entry per CDR3 protein. This table has roughly 50,000 distinct CDR3 sequences, over 20% appearing once. Study findings and constraints: The highest TCR clonal expansion occurred in HTLV-1-associated myelopathy; multiple sclerosis fell below healthy controls.

It was blood bank volunteers in Maryland, USA who made up the healthy controls. The V gene is TRBV28, the J gene TRBJ2-1, with D possibly TRBD2 on 6 matching bases. The receptor was derived from a woman aged 70-85 years in good health. Sequencing input: PBMCs. CDR3 loop: CASPPGAEGSSYNEQFF. Written as DNA, the CDR3 is TGTGCCAGCCCTCCCGGGGCGGAGGGGAGCTCCTACAATGAGCAGTTCTTC.